The clone carrying this TCR beta chain turned up a few times. Its antigen is still unknown. CDR1 and CDR2 from the germline V gene are LNHDA and SQIVND (reference sequence). The CDR3 has 18 amino acids. The ends lost 5 bases at V and 0 bases at J; junction bases unmatched: 14. Healthy bone marrow donors supplied every sample. PCR employed 60 Vbeta and 13 Jbeta primers. Produced via immunoSEQ multiplex PCR; TCRdb's table is partial and in-frame only. This table holds about 140,000 clones, roughly 75% found once. This entry belongs to a study of cytomegalovirus exposure and HLA in healthy donors. About the study: For the approximately 410 genotyped donors, more than 65% fell within the Caucasian-associated ancestry cluster. Points from the study as a whole: On later analysis, the bulk of CMV-associated TCR beta chains appeared to be HLA-restricted. Several top significant clusters appeared, in a later analysis, to be linked to common viral pathogens.

The clonotype was recovered from a middle-aged man in good health and CMV-seropositive. The sequenced sample was PBMCs. V gene TRBV19 combines with J gene TRBJ2-7, with 9 bases identical to TRBD1. The CDR3 region is CASSYQIGSTGGSYEQYF. The CDR3 DNA is TGTGCCAGTAGTTATCAAATCGGGTCGACAGGGGGCTCCTACGAGCAGTACTTC.